This TCR beta chain derives from a study of Ad26.COV2.S vaccination and SARS-CoV-2 variants. Turning to the study itself: A participant enrolled in the COV1001 Ad26.COV2.S trial arm provided the sample. Dosing was one shot or two shots 56 days apart.

About this clone: Its target is not known.

Profiled with immunoSEQ multiplex PCR; TCRdb holds only in-frame clones, not every one. Of about 350,000 clones listed, less than 90% are singletons. Treatment denoted: 19 received Ad26.COV2.S at low or high dose, single or two shots; several received placebo; per-sample allocation not given. The samples were gathered on day 63 after the first injection of vaccine or placebo. Findings of the study overall: Measurements of TCR breadth and depth may have given underestimates of the total T cell responses. Post-vaccination spike-specific CD8+ and CD4+ T cell responses reportedly had substantial breadth.

The sample here was peripheral blood, taken in a trial of Ad26.COV2.S vaccine versus placebo. This clonotype was obtained from a person between 18 and 59 years old who received the Ad26.COV2.S COVID-19 vaccine or a placebo.

The CDR3 spells CASSDFYEQYF. The CDR3 DNA follows: TGTGCCAGCAGCGACTTCTACGAGCAGTACTTC. This chain links TRBV6-5 with TRBJ2-7; D remains unclear. The CDR3 has 11 amino acids. Trimming removed 6 bases at V and 3 bases at J, with 6 bases between. Germline assignment: CDR1 MNHEY and CDR2 SVGAGI.